This T cell receptor beta chain was captured by sequencing in a study of patients and donors after allogeneic stem cell transplantation. TCRdb re-derived calls from the RT-PCR reads in MiXCR, one entry per CDR3 protein. This sample has fewer than 180,000 distinct CDR3 sequences, with about a third found just once. Germline CDR1 is DFQATT and CDR2 is SNEGSKA (reference sequence). V was pared by 4 bases and J by 7 bases, with 10 bases between. The CDR3 consists of 11 residues. This chain links TRBV20-1 with TRBJ1-1; D unclear. Sequenced sample: blood, either unsorted or a sorted T cell fraction (not recorded which). This receptor was identified in a human donor who was either an allogeneic HSCT recipient or a stem cell or donor lymphocyte infusion donor (not recorded which). It is not recorded whose cells these are; they may come from a transplant donor. The CDR3 here is CSAISLGEAFF. The CDR3 nucleotides are TGCAGTGCTATTTCCTTAGGTGAAGCTTTCTTT.